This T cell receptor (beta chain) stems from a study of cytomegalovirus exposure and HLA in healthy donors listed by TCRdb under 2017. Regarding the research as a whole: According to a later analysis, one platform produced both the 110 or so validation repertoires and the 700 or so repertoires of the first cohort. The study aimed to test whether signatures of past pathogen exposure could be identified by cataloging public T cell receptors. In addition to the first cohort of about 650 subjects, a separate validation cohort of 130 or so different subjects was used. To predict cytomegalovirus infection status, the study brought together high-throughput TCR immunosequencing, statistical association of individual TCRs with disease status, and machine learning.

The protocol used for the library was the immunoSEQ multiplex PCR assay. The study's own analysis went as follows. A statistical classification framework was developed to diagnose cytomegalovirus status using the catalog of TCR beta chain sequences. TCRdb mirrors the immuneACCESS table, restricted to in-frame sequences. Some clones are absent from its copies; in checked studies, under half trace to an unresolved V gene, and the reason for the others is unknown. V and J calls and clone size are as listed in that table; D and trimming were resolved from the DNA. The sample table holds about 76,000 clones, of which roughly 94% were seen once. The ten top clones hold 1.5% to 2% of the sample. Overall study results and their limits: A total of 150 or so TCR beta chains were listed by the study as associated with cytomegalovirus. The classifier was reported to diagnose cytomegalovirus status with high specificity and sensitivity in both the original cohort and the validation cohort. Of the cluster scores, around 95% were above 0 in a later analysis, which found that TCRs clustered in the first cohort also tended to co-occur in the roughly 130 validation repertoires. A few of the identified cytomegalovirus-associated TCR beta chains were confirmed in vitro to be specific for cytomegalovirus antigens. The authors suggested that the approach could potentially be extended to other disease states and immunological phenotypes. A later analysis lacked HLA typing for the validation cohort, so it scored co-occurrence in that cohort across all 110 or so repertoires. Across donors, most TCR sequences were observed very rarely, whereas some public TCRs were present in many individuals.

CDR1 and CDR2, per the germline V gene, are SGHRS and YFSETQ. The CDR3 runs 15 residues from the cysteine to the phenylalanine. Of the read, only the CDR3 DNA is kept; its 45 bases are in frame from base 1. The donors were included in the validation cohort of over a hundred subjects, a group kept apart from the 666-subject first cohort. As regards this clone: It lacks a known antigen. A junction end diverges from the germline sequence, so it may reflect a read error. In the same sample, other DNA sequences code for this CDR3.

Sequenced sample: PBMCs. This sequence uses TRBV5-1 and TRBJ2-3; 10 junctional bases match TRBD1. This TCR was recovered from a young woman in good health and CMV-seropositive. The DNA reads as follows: TGCGCCAGTAGCTTGGGACAGGGGAGCACAGATACGCAGTATTTT. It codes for CASSLGQGSTDTQYF.